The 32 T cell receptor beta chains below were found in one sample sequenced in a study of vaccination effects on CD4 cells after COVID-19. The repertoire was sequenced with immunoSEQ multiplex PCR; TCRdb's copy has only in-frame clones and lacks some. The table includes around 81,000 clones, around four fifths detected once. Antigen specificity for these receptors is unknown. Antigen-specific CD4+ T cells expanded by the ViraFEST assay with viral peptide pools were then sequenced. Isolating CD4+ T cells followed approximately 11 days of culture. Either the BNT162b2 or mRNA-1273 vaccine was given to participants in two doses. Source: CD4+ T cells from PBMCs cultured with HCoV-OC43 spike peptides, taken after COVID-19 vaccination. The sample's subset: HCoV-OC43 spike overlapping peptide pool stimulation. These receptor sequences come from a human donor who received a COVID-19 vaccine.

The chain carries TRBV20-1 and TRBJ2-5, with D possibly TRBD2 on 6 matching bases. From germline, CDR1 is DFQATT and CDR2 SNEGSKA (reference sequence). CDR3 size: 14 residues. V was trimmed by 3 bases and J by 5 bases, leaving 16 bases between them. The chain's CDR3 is CSASRRAEGETQYF. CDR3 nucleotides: TGCAGTGCTAGTCGCAGGGCGGAGGGGGAGACCCAGTACTTC.

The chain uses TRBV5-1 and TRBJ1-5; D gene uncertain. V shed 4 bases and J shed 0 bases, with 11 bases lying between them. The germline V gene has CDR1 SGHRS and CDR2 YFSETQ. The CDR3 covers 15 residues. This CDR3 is CASSVLGDSNQPQHF. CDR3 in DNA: TGCGCCAGCAGCGTCTTAGGCGATAGCAATCAGCCCCAGCATTTT.

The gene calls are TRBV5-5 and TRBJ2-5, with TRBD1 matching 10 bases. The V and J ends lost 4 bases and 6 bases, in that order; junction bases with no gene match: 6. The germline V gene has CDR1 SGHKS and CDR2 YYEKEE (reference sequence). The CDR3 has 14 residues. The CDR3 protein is CASSTGQGEKTQYF. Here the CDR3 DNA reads TGTGCCAGCAGCACAGGACAGGGGGAAAAGACCCAGTACTTC.

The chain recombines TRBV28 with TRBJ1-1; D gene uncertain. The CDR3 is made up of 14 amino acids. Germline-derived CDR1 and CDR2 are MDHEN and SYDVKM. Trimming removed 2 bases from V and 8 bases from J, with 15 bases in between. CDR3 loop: CASSLISRAAEAFF. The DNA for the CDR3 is TGTGCCAGCAGTTTAATTAGTCGGGCGGCCGAAGCTTTCTTT.

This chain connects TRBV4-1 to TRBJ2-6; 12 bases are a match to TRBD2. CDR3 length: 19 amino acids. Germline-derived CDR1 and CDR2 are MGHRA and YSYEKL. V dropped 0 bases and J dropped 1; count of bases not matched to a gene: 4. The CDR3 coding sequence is TGCGCCAGCAGCCAAGATGTACTAGCGGGGGGTTCTGGGGCCAACGTCCTGACTTTC. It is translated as CASSQDVLAGGSGANVLTF.

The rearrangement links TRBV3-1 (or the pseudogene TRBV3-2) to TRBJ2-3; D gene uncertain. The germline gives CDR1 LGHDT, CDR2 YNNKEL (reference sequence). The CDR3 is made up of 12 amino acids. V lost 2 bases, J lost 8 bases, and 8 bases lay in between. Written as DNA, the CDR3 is TGTGCCAGCAGCCAACTCGACCGTACGCAGTATTTT. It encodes CASSQLDRTQYF.

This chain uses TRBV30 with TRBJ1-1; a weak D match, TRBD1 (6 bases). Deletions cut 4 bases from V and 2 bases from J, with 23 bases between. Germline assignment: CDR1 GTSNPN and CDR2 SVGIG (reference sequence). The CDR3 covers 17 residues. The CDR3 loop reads CAWTPGYGTLYNTEAFF. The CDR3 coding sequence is TGTGCCTGGACTCCAGGATACGGGACACTCTATAACACTGAAGCTTTCTTT.

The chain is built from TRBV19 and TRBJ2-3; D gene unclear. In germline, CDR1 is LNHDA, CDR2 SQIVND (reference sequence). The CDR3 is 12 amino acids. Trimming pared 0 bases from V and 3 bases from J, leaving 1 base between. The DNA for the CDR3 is TGTGCCAGTAGTATAGATACAGATACGCAGTATTTT. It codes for CASSIDTDTQYF.

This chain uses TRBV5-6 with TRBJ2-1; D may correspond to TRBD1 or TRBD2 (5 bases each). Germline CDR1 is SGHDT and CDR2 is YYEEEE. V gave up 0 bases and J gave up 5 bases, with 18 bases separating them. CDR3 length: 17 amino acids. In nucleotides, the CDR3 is TGTGCCAGCAGCTTGGAATCGTGGGACGGAGGACACAATGAGCAGTTCTTC. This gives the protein CASSLESWDGGHNEQFF.

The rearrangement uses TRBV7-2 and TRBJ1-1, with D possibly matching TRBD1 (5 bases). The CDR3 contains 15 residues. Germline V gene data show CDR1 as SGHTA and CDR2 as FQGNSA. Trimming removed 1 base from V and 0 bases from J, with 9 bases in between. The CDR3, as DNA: TGTGCCAGCAGCTTAGAGACAGTCATGAACACTGAAGCTTTCTTT. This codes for CASSLETVMNTEAFF. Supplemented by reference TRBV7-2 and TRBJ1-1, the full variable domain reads GAGVSQSPSNKVTEKGKDVELRCDPISGHTALYWYRQSLGQGLEFLIYFQGNSAPDKSGLPSDRFSAERTGGSVSTLTIQRTQQEDSAVYLCASSLETVMNTEAFFGQGTRLTVV.

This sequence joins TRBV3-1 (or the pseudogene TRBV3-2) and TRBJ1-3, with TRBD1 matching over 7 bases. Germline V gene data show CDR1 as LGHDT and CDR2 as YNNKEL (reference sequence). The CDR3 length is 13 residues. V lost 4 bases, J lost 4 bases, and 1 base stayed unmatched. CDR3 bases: TGTGCCAGCAGCCGGGGACAGGGAAACACCATATATTTT. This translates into CASSRGQGNTIYF.

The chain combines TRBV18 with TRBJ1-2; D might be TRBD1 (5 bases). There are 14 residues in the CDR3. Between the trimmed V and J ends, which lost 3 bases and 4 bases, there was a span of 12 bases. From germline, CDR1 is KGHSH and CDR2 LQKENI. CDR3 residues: CASSPTGGLYGYTF. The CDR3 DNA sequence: TGTGCCAGCTCACCGACCGGGGGTCTCTATGGCTACACCTTC.

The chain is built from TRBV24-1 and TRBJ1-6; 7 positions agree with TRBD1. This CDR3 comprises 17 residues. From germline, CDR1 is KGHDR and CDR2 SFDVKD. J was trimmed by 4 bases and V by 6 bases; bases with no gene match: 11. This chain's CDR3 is CATSSIKGARYNSPLHF. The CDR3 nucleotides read TGTGCCACCAGTTCAATCAAGGGGGCAAGGTATAATTCACCCCTCCACTTT.

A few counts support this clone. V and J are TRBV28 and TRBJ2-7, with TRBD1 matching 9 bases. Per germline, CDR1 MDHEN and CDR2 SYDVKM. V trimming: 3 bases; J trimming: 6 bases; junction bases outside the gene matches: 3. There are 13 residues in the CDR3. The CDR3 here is CASSFGQGIEQYV. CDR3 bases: TGTGCCAGCAGTTTCGGACAGGGGATCGAGCAGTACGTC.

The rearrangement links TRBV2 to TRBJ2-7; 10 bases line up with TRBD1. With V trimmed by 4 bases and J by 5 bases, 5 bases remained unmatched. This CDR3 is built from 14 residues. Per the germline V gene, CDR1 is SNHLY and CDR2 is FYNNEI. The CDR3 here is CASSGRQGADEQYV. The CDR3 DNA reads TGTGCCAGCAGTGGGAGACAGGGGGCGGACGAGCAGTACGTC.

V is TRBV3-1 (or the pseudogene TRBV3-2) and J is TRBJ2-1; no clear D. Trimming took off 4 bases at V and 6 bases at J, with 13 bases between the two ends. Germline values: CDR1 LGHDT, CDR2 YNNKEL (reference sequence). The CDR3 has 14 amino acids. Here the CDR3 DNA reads TGTGCCAGCAGCCTACACGAGGATTTCAATGAGCAGTTCTTC. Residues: CASSLHEDFNEQFF.

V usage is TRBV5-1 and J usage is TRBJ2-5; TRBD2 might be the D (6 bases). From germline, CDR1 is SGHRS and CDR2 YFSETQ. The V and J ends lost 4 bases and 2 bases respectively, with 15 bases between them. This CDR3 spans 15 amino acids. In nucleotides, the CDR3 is TGCGCCAGCAGCAAAGGGAGGTCTCCTCAAGAGACCCAGTACTTC. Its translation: CASSKGRSPQETQYF.

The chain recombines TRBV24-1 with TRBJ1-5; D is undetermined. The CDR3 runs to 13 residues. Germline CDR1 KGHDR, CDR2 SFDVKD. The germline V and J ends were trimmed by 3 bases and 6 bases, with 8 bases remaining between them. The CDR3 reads CATSDDGSQPQHF. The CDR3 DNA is TGTGCCACCAGTGATGATGGGAGTCAGCCCCAGCATTTT.

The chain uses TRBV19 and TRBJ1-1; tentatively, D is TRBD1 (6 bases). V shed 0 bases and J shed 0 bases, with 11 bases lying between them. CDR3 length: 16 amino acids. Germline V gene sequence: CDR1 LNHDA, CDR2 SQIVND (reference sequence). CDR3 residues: CASSIDGGRLNTEAFF. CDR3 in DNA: TGTGCCAGTAGTATAGACGGGGGCAGGTTGAACACTGAAGCTTTCTTT.

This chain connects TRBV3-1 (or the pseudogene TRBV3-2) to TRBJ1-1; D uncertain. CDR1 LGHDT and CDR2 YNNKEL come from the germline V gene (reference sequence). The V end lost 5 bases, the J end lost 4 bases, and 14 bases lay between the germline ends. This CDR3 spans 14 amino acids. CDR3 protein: CASSSREGFTEAFF. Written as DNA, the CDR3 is TGTGCCAGCAGCTCTCGAGAAGGCTTCACTGAAGCTTTCTTT.

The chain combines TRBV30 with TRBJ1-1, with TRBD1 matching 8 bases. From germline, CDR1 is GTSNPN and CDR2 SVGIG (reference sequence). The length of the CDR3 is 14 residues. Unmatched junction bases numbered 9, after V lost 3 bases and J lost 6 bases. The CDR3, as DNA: TGTGCCTGGAGCCATAGGACAGGGAGGCCTGAAGCTTTCTTT. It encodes CAWSHRTGRPEAFF.

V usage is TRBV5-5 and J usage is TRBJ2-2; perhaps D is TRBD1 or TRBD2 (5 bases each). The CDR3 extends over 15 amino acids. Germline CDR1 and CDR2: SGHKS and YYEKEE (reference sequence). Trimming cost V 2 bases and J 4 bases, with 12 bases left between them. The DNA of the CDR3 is TGTGCCAGCAGCTTCGAGGGAAGGGGCACCGGGGAGCTGTTTTTT. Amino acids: CASSFEGRGTGELFF. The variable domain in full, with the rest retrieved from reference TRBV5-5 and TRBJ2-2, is DAGVTQSPTHLIKTRGQQVTLRCSPISGHKSVSWYQQVLGQGPQFIFQYYEKEERGRGNFPDRFSARQFPNYSSELNVNALLLGDSALYLCASSFEGRGTGELFFGEGSRLTVL.

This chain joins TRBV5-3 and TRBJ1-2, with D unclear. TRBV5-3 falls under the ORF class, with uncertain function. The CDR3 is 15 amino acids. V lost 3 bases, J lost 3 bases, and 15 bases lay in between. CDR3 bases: TGTGCCAGAAGCTCTTTCGGGAGGGCCGACTATGGCTACACCTTC. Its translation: CARSSFGRADYGYTF.

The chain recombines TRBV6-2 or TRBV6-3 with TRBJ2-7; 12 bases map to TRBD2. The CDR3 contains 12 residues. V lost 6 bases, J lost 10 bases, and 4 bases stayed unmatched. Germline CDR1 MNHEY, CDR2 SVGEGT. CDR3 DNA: TGTGCCAGCAGCGGACTAGCGGGGCGACAGTACGTC. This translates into CASSGLAGRQYV.

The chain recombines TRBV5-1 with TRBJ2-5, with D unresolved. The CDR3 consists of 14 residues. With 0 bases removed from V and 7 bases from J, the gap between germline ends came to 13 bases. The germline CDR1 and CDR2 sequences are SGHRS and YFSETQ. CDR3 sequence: CASSLELVLGTQYF. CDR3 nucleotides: TGCGCCAGCAGCTTGGAGTTGGTCTTGGGGACCCAGTACTTC.

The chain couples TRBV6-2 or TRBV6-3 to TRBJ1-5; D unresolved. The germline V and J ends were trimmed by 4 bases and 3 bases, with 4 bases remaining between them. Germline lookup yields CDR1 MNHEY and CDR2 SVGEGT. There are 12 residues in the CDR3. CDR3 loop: CASSSPNQPQHF. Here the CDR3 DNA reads TGTGCCAGCAGTTCACCCAATCAGCCCCAGCATTTT.

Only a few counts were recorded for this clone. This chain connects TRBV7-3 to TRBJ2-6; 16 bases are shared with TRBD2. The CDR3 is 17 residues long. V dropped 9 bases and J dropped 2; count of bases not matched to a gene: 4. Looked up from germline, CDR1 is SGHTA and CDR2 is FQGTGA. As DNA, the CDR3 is TGTGCCAGTGGGACTAGCGGGGGGGCAACTGGGGCCAACGTCCTGACTTTC. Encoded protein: CASGTSGGATGANVLTF.

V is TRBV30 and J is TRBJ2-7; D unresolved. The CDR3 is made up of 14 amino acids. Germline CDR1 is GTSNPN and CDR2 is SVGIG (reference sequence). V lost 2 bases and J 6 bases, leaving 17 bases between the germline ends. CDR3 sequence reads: CAWSPSFLDREQYV. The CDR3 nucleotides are TGTGCCTGGAGTCCTTCTTTTTTAGACCGCGAGCAGTACGTC.

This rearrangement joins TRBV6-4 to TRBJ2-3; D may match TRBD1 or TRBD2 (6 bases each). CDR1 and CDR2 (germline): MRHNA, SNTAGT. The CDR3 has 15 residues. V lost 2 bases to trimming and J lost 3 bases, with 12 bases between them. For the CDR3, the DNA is TGTGCCAGCAGTGACGGGGGGCTCAAGACAGATACGCAGTATTTT. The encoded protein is CASSDGGLKTDTQYF.

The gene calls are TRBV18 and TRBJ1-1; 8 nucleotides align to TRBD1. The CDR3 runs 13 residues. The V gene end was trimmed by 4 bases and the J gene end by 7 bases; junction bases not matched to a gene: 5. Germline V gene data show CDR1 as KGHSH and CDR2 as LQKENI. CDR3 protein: CASSLTTGGEAFF. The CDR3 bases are TGTGCCAGCTCACTTACTACAGGGGGTGAAGCTTTCTTT.

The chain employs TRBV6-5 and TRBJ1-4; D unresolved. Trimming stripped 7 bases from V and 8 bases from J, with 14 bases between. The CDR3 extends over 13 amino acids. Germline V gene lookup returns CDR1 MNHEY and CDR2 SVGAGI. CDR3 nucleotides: TGTGCCAGCATGGAACCGGGAGAAGAAAAACTGTTTTTT. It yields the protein CASMEPGEEKLFF.

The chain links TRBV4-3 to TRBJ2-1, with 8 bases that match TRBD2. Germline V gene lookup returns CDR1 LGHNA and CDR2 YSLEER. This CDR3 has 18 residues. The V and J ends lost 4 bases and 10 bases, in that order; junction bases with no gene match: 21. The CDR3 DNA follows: TGCGCCAGCAGCCGGGGAAACCTACTAGCGGACAACTACCTAGAGCAGTTCTTC. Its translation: CASSRGNLLADNYLEQFF.